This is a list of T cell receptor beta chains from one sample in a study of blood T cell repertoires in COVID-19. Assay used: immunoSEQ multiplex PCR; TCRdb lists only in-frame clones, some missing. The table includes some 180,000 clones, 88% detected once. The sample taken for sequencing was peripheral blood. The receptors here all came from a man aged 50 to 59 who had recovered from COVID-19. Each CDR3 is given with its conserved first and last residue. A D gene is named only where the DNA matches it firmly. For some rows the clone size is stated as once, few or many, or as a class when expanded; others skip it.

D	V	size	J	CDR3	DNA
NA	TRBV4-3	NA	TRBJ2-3	CASSQDVGTSTDTQYF	TGCGCCAGCAGCCAAGACGTGGGGACTAGCACAGATACGCAGTATTTT
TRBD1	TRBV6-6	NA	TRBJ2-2	CASNVGQGRTGELFF	TGTGCCAGCAACGTAGGACAGGGGAGAACCGGGGAGCTGTTTTTT
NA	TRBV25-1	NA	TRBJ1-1	CASSLAGTEAFF	TGTGCCAGCAGTTTGGCTGGCACTGAAGCTTTCTTT
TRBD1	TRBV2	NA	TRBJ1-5	CASTFSSSGTGYSNQPQHF	TGTGCCAGCACCTTTTCATCCTCCGGGACAGGGTACAGCAATCAGCCCCAGCATTTT
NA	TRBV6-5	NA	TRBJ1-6	CALGRDSPLHF	TGTGCCCTAGGGAGGGATTCACCCCTCCACTTT
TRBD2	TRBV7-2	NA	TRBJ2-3	CASSTTGAGERYRQYF	TGTGCCAGCAGCACCACGGGAGCGGGGGAAAGATATAGGCAGTATTTT
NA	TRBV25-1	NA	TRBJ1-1	CASKESGETEAFF	TGTGCCAGCAAAGAGTCCGGGGAGACTGAAGCTTTCTTT
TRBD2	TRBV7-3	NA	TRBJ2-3	CASSLGAGAGTDTQYF	TGTGCCAGCAGCTTAGGTGCGGGAGCGGGCACAGATACGCAGTATTTT
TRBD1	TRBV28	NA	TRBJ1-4	CASSISGTGGEKLFF	TGTGCCAGCAGTATTTCCGGGACAGGAGGGGAAAAACTGTTTTTT
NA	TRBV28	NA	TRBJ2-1	CASSSEYRFLIF	TGTGCCAGCAGTTCAGAATACAGGTTCCTGATCTTC
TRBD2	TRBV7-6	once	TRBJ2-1	CASSVTSGRAHNEQFF	TGTGCCAGCAGCGTGACTAGCGGGAGGGCCCACAATGAGCAGTTCTTC
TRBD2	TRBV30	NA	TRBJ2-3	CAWSGSGGLDTQYF	TGTGCCTGGAGTGGAAGCGGGGGGCTAGATACGCAGTATTTT
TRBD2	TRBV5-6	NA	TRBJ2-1	CASSPGLAAYNEQFF	TGTGCCAGCAGCCCGGGACTAGCGGCGTACAATGAGCAGTTCTTC
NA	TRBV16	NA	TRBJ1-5	CASSQGQNNQPQHF	TGTGCCAGCAGCCAAGGGCAGAACAATCAGCCCCAGCATTTT
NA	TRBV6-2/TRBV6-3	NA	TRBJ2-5	CASSHRIQETQYF	TGTGCCAGCAGCCACAGGATTCAAGAGACCCAGTACTTC
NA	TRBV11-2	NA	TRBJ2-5	CASSFPLGGQETQYF	TGTGCCAGCAGCTTCCCCCTCGGGGGCCAAGAGACCCAGTACTTC
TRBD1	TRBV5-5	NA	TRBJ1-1	CASSGQGAGNTEAFF	TGTGCCAGCAGTGGACAGGGGGCGGGAAACACTGAAGCTTTCTTT
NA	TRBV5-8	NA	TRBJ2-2	CASFLTSGYTGELFF	TGTGCCAGCTTCCTAACGTCAGGGTACACCGGGGAGCTGTTTTTT
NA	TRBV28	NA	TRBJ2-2	CASSISTGELFF	TGTGCCAGCTCCATTTCCACCGGGGAGCTGTTTTTT
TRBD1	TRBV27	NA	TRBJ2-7	CASTLQPTTGVYEQYF	TGTGCCAGCACCCTCCAACCCACGACAGGGGTCTACGAGCAGTACTTC
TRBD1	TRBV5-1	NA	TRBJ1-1	CASSFKQGTEAFF	TGCGCCAGCAGCTTCAAACAGGGGACTGAAGCTTTCTTT
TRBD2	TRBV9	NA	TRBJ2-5	CASSVGLAGVEETQYF	TGTGCCAGCAGCGTAGGACTAGCGGGAGTAGAGGAGACCCAGTACTTC
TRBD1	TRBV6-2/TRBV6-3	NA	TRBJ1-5	CASSPRGAGLNQPQHF	TGTGCCAGCAGCCCCAGGGGGGCGGGGTTAAATCAGCCCCAGCATTTT
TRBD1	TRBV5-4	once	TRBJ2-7	CASSLGGQGVDEQYF	TGTGCCAGCAGCTTAGGGGGACAGGGGGTCGACGAGCAGTACTTC
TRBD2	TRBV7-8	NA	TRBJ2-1	CASSLVLASGGNEQFF	TGTGCCAGCAGCTTAGTATTGGCTAGCGGAGGCAATGAGCAGTTCTTC
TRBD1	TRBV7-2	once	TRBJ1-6	CASSLDNRGNSPLHF	TGTGCCAGCAGCTTAGATAACAGGGGTAATTCACCCCTCCACTTT
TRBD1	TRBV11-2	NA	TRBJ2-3	CASSFIQGQGANTQYF	TGTGCCAGCAGTTTTATCCAGGGACAGGGGGCGAATACGCAGTATTTT
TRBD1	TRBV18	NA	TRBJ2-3	CASSLGQLSTDTQYF	TGTGCCAGCTCCCTGGGACAGTTGAGCACAGATACGCAGTATTTT
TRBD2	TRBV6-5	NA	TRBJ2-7	CASGFASGTHEQYF	TGTGCCAGCGGGTTCGCTAGCGGAACTCACGAGCAGTACTTC
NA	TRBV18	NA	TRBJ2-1	CASSLQKGRNEQFF	TGTGCCAGCTCATTACAAAAGGGGCGCAATGAGCAGTTCTTC
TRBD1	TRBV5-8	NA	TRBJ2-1	CASSLEGQGVSSYNEQFF	TGTGCCAGCAGCTTGGAGGGACAGGGGGTAAGCTCCTACAATGAGCAGTTCTTC
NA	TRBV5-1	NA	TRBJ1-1	CASSSSGDIEAFF	TGCGCCAGCAGTTCATCGGGGGATATTGAAGCTTTCTTT
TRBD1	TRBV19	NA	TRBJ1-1	CASRVPSGTGGTEAFF	TGTGCCAGTAGGGTTCCTTCCGGGACAGGGGGCACTGAAGCTTTCTTT
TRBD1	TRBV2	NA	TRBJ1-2	CASSVPGTGSGYTF	TGTGCCAGCAGTGTGCCCGGGACAGGGAGTGGCTACACCTTC
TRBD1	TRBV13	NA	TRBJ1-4	CASSLSGQGEKLFF	TGTGCCAGCAGCCTCTCAGGACAGGGGGAAAAACTGTTTTTT
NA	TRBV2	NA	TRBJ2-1	CASSEAPGRVYNEQFF	TGTGCCAGCAGTGAAGCCCCCGGGAGAGTCTACAATGAGCAGTTCTTC
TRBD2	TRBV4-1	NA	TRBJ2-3	CASSLGRATDTQYF	TGCGCCAGCAGCCTCGGGAGGGCCACAGATACGCAGTATTTT
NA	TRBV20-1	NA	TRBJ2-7	CSASGFTSSSYEQYF	TGCAGTGCTAGTGGATTTACTAGTTCCTCCTACGAGCAGTACTTC
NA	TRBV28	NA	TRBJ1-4	CASRGSAGGNEKLFF	TGTGCCAGCAGGGGTTCAGCCGGGGGGAATGAAAAACTGTTTTTT
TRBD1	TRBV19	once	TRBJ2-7	CASSGTGHSSYEQYF	TGTGCCAGTTCCGGGACAGGTCATAGCTCCTACGAGCAGTACTTC
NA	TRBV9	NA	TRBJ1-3	CASSVGGTSSSGNTIYF	TGTGCCAGCAGTGTGGGAGGCACATCGAGCTCTGGAAACACCATATATTTT
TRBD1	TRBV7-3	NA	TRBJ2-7	CASSLDRGGLYEQYF	TGTGCCAGCAGCTTGGACAGGGGGGGCCTCTACGAGCAGTACTTC
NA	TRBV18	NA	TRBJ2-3	CASSPGPGGLTDTQYF	TGTGCCAGCTCACCAGGTCCGGGCGGACTCACAGATACGCAGTATTTT
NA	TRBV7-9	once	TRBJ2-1	CASSSSGWDNEQFF	TGTGCCAGCAGCTCGTCGGGGTGGGACAATGAGCAGTTCTTC
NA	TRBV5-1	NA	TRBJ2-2	CASSTEGGSTGELFF	TGCGCCAGCAGCACGGAAGGGGGAAGCACCGGGGAGCTGTTTTTT
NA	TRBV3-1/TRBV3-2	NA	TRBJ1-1	CASSRSENTEAFF	TGTGCCAGCAGCCGCAGTGAGAACACTGAAGCTTTCTTT